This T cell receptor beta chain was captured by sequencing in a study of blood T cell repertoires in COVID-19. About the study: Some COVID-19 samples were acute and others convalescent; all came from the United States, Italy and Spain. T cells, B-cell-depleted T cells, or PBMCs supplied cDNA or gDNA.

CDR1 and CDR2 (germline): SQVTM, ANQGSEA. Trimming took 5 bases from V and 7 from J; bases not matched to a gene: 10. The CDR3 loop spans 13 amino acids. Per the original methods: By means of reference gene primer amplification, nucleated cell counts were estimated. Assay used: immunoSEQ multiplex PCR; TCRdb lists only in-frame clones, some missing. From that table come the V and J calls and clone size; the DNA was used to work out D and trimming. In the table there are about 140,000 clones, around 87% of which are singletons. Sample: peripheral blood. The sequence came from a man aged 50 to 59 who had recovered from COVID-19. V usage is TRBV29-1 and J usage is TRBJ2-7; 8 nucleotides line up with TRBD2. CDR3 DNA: TGCAGCGTTCTCCGGGGGGGAGGAGGGGAGCAGTACTTC. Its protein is CSVLRGGGGEQYF.